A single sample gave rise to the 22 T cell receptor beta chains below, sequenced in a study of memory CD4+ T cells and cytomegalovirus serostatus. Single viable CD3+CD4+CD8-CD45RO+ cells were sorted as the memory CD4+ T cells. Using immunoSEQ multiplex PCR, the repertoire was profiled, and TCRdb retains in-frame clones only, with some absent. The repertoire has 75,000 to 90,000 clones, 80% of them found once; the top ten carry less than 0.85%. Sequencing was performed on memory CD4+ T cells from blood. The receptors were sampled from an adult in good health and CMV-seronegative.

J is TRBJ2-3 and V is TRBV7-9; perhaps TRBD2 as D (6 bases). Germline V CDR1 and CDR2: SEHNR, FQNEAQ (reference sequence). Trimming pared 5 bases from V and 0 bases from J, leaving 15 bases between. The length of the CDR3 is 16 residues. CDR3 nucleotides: TGTGCCAGCAGCCCCCTGGGTAGCGGTAGCACAGATACGCAGTATTTT. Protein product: CASSPLGSGSTDTQYF.

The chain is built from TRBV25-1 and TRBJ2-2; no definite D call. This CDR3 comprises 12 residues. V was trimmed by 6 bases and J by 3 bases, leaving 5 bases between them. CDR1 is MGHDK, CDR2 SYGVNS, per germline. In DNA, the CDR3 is TGTGCCAGCAGACGGGACACCGGGGAGCTGTTTTTT. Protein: CASRRDTGELFF.

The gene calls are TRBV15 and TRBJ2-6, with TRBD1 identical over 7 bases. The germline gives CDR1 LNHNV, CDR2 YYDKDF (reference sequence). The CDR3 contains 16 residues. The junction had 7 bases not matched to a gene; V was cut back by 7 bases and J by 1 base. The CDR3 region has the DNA TGTGCCACCAAGGGGGCACGCCTATCTGGGGCCAACGTCCTGACTTTC. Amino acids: CATKGARLSGANVLTF.

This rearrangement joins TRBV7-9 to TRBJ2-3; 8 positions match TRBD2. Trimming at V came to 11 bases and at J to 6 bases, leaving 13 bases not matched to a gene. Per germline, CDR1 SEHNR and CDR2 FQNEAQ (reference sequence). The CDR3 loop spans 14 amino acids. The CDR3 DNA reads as TGTGCCGGCTCTCGGGGGGGTATCGGGGATACGCAGTATTTT. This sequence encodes CAGSRGGIGDTQYF.

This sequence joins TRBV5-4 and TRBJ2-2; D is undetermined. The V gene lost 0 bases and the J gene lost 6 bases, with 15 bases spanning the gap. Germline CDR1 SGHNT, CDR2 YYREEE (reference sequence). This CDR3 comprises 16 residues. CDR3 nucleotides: TGTGCCAGCAGCTTGGAGCCGAGTCCCTCGGCCGGGGAGCTGTTTTTT. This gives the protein CASSLEPSPSAGELFF.

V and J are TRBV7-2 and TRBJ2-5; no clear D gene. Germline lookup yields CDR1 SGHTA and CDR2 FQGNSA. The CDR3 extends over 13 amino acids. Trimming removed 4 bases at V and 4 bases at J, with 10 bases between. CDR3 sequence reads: CASSSVYRETQYF. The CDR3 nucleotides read TGTGCCAGCAGCTCCGTATATAGAGAGACCCAGTACTTC.

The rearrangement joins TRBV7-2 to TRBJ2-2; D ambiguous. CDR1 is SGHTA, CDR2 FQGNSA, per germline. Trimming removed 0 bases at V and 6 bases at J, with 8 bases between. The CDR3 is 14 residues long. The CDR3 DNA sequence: TGTGCCAGCAGCTTAGCAGGTTCGGCCGGGGAGCTGTTTTTT. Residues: CASSLAGSAGELFF.

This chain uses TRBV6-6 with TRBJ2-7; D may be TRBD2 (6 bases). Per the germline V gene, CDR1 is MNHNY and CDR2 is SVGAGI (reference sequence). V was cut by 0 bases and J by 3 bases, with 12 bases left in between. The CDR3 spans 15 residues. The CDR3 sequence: CASSYSGMRGYEQYF. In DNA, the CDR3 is TGTGCCAGCAGTTACTCGGGGATGCGGGGCTACGAGCAGTACTTC.

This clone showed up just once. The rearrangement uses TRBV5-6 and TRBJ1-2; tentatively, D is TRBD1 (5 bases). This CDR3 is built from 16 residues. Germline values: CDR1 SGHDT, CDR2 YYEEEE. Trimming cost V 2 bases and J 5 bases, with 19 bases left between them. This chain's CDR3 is CASSFLGGAGGYGYTF. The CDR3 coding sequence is TGTGCCAGCAGCTTCCTAGGTGGGGCTGGCGGGTATGGCTACACCTTC.

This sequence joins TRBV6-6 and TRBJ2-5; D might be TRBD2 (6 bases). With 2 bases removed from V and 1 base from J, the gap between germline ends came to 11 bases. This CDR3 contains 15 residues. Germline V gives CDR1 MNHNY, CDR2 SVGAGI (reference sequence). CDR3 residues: CASSYGRETQETQYF. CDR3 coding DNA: TGTGCCAGCAGTTACGGTCGGGAGACCCAAGAGACCCAGTACTTC.

CDR3 residues: CASSLLSQDYEQYF. The CDR3, as DNA: TGTGCCAGCAGCCTCTTGTCGCAGGACTACGAGCAGTACTTC. The chain links TRBV11-2 to TRBJ2-7; D gene uncertain. In germline, CDR1 is SGHAT, CDR2 FQNNGV. The CDR3 extends over 14 amino acids. Trimming cost V 5 bases and J 3 bases, with 14 bases left between them.

CDR3 nucleotides: TGTGCCAGAAGGGGCTCTCCGCGCCATAACTATGGCTACACCTTC. Amino acid sequence: CARRGSPRHNYGYTF. This chain connects TRBV5-3 to TRBJ1-2; D is uncertain. TRBV5-3 is labeled an ORF, and its function is uncertain. The CDR3 sequence is 15 residues long. Trimming removed 5 bases from V and 1 base from J, with 15 bases in between.

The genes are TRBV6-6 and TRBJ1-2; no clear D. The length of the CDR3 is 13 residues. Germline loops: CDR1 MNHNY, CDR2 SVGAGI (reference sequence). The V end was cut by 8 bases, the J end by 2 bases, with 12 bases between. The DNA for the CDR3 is TGTGCCAGCTCCCCCGACCTCAACTATGGCTACACCTTC. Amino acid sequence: CASSPDLNYGYTF.

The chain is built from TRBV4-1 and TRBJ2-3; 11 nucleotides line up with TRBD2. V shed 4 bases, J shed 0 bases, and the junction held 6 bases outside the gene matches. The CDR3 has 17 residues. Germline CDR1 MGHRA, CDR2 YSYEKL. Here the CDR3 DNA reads TGCGCCAGCAGCCCTAGCGGGGGGCACTTAAGCACAGATACGCAGTATTTT. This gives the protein CASSPSGGHLSTDTQYF.

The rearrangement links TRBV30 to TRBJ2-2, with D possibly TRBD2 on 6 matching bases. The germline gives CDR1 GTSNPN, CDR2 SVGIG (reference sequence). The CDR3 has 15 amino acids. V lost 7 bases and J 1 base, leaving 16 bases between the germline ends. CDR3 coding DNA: TGTGCCTCCTTAAGGGGCGGGATGAACACCGGGGAGCTGTTTTTT. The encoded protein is CASLRGGMNTGELFF.

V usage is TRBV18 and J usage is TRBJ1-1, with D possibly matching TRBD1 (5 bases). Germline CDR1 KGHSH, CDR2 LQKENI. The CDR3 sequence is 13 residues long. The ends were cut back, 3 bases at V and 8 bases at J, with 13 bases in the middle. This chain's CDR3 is CASSPPGTDEAFF. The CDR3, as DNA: TGTGCCAGCTCACCCCCCGGGACCGACGAAGCTTTCTTT.

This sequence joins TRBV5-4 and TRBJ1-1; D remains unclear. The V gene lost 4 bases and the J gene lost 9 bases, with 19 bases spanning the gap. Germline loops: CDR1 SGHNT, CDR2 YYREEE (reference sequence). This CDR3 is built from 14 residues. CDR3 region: CASSPDIIDPKAFF. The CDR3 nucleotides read TGTGCCAGCAGCCCGGATATCATAGACCCGAAAGCTTTCTTT.

The CDR3 DNA sequence: TGTGCCATCAGTGAGCGGACAGGGATCTTCTATGGCTACACCTTC. Translating gives CAISERTGIFYGYTF. The V and J genes are TRBV10-3 and TRBJ1-2; 8 bases fit TRBD1. Losses at the gene ends were 2 bases for V and 4 bases for J; bases not matched to a gene: 6. Germline CDR1 ENHRY, CDR2 SYGVKD. The CDR3 covers 15 residues.

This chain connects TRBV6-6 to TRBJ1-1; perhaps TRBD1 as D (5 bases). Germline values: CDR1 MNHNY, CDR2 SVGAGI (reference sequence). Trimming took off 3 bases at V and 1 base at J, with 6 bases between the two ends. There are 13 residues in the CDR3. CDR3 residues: CASSYTGNTEAFF. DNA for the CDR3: TGTGCCAGCAGTTATACAGGGAACACTGAAGCTTTCTTT.

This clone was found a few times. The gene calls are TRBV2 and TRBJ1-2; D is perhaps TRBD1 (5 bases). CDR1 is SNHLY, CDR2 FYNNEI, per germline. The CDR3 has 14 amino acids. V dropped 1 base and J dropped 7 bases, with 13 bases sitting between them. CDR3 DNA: TGTGCCAGCAGTGAAGGGGGCATCGGAGGTGGCTACACCTTC. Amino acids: CASSEGGIGGGYTF. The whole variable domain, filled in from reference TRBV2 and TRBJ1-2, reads EPEVTQTPSHQVTQMGQEVILRCVPISNHLYFYWYRQILGQKVEFLVSFYNNEISEKSEIFDDQFSVERPDGSNFTLKIRSTKLEDSAMYFCASSEGGIGGGYTFGSGTRLTVV.

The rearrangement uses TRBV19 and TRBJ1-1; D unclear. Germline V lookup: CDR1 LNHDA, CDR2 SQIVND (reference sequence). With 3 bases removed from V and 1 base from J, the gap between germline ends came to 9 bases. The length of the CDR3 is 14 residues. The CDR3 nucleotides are TGTGCCAGTAGTATCCAGGCTTCGAACACTGAAGCTTTCTTT. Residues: CASSIQASNTEAFF.

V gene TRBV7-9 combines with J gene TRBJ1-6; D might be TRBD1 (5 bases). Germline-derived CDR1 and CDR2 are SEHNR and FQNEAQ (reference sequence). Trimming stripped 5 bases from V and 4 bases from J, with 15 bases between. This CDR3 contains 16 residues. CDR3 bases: TGTGCCAGCAGCCCCTCGGGACCTACTTATAATTCACCCCTCCACTTT. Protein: CASSPSGPTYNSPLHF.